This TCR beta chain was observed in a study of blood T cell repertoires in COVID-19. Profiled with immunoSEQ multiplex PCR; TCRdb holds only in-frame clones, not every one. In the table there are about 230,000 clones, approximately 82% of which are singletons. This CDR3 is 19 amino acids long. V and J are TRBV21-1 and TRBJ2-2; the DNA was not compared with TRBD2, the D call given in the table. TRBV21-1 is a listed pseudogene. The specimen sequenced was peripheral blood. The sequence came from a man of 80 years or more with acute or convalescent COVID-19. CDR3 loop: CASSKGRLAGGPNTGELFF. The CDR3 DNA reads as TGTGCCAGCAGCAAAGGGCGGCTAGCGGGAGGGCCCAACACCGGGGAGCTGTTTTTT.